The sequence of this T cell receptor (beta chain) was determined in a study of T cells in Graves' hyperthyroidism and ophthalmopathy. This CDR3 is built from 14 residues. The germline V and J ends were trimmed by 3 bases and 1 base, with 10 bases remaining between them. In germline, CDR1 is LNHDA, CDR2 SQIVND (reference sequence). Researchers barred patients who had uncontrolled infection, other autoimmune disease, pregnancy or lactation. General study findings and limits: Ophthalmopathy, as predicted by the model, came a median roughly 6.5 months after the prediction. Ophthalmopathy and stable hyperthyroidism were separated by a 13 V-J model.

The CDR3 regions of TCR beta were amplified from RNA transcripts. The TCR CDR3 was amplified in a first-round RT-PCR using the HTBI primer set. Via MiXCR, TCRdb re-called the multiplex PCR reads, giving one row per CDR3 protein. This sample carries hundreds of thousands of distinct CDR3 sequences, 40% to 55% of them seen once, and the ten largest clones take approximately 7.2%. As for this clonotype: Its matching antigen is unknown.

Input material: peripheral blood or thyroid tissue (not recorded which). The sequence was collected from an adult man with Graves' disease, either hyperthyroidism or ophthalmopathy (not recorded which). The chain links TRBV19 to TRBJ2-7, with D possibly being TRBD1 (6 bases). The CDR3 loop reads CASSMSDRSYEQYF. The CDR3 region has the DNA TGTGCCAGTAGTATGTCGGACAGATCCTACGAGCAGTACTTC.